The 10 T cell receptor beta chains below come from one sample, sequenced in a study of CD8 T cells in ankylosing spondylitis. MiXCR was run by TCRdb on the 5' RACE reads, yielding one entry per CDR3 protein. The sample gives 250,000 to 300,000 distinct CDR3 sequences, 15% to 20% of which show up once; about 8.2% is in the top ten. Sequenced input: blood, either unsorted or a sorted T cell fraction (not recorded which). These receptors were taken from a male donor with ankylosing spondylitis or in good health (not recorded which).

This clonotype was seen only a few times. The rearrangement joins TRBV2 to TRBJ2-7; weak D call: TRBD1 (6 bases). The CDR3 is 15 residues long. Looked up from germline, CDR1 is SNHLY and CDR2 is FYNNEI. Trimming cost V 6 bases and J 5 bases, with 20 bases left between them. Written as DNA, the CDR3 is TGTGCCAGCAGCCCCCCGTTTTTTGCAGGGGACGAGCAGTACGTC. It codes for CASSPPFFAGDEQYV.

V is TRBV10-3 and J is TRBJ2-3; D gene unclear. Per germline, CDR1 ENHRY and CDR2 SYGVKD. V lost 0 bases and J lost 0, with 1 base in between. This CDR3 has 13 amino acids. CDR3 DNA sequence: TGTGCCATCAGTGAGTCGAGCACAGATACGCAGTATTTT. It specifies CAISESSTDTQYF.

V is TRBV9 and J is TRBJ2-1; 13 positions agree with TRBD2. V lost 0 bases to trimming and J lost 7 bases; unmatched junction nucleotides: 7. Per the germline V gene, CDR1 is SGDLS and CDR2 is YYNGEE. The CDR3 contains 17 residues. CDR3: CASSVDSGLAGSNEQFF. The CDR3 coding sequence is TGTGCCAGCAGCGTAGATTCGGGACTAGCGGGATCGAATGAGCAGTTCTTC.

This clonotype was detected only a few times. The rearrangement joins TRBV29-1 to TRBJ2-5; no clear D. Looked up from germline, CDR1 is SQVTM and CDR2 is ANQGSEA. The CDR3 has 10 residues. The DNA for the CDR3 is TGCAGTTGCGGCAAAGAGACCCAGTACTTC. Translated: CSCGKETQYF.

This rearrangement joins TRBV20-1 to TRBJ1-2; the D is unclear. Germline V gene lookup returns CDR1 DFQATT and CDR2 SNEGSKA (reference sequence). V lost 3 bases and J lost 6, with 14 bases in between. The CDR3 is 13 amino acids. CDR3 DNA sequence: TGCAGTGCTAGGGGTGGTCGGAACGATGGCTACACCTTC. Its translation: CSARGGRNDGYTF.

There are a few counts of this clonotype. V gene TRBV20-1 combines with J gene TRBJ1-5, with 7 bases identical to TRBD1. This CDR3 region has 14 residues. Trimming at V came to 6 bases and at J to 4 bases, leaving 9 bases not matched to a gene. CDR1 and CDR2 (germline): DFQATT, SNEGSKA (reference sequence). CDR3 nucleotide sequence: TGCAGTGCAACGGGACAGATCTCAAATCAGCCCCAGCATTTT. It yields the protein CSATGQISNQPQHF.

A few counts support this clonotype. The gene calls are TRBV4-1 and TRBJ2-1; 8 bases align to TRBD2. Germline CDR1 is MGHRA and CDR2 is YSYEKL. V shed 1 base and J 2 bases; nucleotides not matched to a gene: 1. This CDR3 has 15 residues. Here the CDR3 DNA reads TGCGCCAGCAGCCAAGGAGCGGGAGCCTACAATGAGCAGTTCTTC. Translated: CASSQGAGAYNEQFF.

CDR3 protein: CASSLAGRGGDTQYF. The DNA of the CDR3 is TGCGCCAGCAGCTTGGCCGGGAGGGGTGGAGATACGCAGTATTTT. This chain connects TRBV5-1 to TRBJ2-3; 8 bases agree with TRBD2. V lost 0 bases and J lost 5; bases outside the gene matches: 5. The V gene's germline CDR1 is SGHRS and CDR2 YFSETQ. The CDR3 totals 15 residues. The complete variable domain, with remaining parts taken from reference TRBV5-1 and TRBJ2-3, reads KAGVTQTPRYLIKTRGQQVTLSCSPISGHRSVSWYQQTPGQGLQFLFEYFSETQRNKGNFPGRFSGRQFSNSRSEMNVSTLELGDSALYLCASSLAGRGGDTQYFGPGTRLTVL.

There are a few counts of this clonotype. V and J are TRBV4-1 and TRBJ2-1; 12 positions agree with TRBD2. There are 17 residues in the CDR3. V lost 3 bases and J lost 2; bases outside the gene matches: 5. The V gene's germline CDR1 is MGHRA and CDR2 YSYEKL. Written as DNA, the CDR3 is TGCGCCAGCAGCCACCCGCTAGCGGGAGGGCCCTACAATGAGCAGTTCTTC. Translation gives CASSHPLAGGPYNEQFF.

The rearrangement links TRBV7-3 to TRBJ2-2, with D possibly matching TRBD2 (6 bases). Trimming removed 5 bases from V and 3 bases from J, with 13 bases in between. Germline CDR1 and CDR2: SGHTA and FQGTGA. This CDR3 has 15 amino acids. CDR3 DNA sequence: TGTGCCAGCAGCCTTGGACGGGAGTACACCGGGGAGCTGTTTTTT. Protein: CASSLGREYTGELFF.